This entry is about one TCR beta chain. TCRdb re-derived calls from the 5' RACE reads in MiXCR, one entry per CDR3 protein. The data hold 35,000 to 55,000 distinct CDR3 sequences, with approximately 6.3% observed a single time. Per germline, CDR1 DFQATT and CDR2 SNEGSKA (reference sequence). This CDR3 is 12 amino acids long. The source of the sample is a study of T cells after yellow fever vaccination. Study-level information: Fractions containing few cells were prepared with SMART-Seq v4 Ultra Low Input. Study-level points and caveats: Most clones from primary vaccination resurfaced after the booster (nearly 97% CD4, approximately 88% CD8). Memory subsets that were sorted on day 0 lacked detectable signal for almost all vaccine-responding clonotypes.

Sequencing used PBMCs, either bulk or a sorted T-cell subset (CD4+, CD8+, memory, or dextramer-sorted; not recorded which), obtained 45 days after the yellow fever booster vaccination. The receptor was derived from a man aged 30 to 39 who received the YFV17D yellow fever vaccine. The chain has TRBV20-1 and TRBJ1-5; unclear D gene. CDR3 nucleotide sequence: TGCAGCTTAAAGGAGCCGGGACAGCCCCAGCATTTT. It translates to CSLKEPGQPQHF.